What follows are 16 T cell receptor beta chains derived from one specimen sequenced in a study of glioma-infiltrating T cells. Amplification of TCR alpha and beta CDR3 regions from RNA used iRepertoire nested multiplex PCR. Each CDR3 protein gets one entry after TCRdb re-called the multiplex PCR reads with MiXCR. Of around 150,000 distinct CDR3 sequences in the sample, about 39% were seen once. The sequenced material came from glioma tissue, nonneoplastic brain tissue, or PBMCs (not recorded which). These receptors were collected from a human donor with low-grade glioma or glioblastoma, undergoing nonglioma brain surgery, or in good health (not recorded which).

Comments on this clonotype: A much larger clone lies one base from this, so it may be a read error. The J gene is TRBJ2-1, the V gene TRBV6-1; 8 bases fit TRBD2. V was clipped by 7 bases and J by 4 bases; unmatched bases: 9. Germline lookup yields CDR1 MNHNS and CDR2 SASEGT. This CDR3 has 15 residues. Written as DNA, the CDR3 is TGTGCCAGCACCAAAGGGACTAGGGGTTACAATGAGCAGTTCTTC. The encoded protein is CASTKGTRGYNEQFF.

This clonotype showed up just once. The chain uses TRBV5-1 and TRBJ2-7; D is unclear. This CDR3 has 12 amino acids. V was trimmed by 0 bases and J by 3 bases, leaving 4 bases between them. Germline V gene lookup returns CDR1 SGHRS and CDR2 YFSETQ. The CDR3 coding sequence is TGCGCCAGCAGCTTGGGGTACTACGAGCAGTACTTC. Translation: CASSLGYYEQYF.

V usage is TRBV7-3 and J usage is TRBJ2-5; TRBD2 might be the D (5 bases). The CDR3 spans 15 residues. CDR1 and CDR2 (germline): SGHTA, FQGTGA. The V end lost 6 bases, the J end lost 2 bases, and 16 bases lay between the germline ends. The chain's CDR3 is CASSQSGSWQETQYF. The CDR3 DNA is TGTGCCAGCAGTCAGTCGGGGAGTTGGCAAGAGACCCAGTACTTC. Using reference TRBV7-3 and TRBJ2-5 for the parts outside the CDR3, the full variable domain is GAGVSQTPSNKVTEKGKYVELRCDPISGHTALYWYRQSLGQGPEFLIYFQGTGAADDSGLPNDRFFAVRPEGSVSTLKIQRTERGDSAVYLCASSQSGSWQETQYFGPGTRLLVL.

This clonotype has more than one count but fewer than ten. This chain's CDR3 is CASSLAPTGELFF. The CDR3, as DNA: TGTGCCAGCAGCTTAGCGCCGACCGGGGAGCTGTTTTTT. The gene calls are TRBV7-6 and TRBJ2-2; D call uncertain. CDR3 size: 13 residues. Germline V gene sequence: CDR1 SGHVS, CDR2 FNYEAQ. With 0 bases removed from V and 5 bases from J, the gap between germline ends came to 4 bases.

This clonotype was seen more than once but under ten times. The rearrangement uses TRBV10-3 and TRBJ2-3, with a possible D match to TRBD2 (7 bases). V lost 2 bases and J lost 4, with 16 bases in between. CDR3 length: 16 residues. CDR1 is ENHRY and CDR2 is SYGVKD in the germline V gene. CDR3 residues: CAISERGGASADTQYF. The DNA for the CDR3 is TGTGCCATCAGTGAGAGGGGGGGAGCCTCGGCAGATACGCAGTATTTT.

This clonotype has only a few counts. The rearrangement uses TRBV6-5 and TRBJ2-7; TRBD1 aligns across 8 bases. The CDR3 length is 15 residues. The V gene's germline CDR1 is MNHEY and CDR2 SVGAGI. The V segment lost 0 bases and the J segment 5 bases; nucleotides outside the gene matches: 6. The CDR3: CASSYSKDRDHEQYF. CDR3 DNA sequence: TGTGCCAGCAGTTACTCAAAGGACAGGGACCACGAGCAGTACTTC.

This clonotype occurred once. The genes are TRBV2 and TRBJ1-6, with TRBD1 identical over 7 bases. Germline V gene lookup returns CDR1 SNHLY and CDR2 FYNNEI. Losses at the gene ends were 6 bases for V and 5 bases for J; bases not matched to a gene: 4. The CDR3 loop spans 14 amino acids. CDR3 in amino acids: CASRGTENNSPLHF. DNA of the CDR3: TGTGCCAGCAGGGGGACAGAAAATAATTCACCCCTCCACTTT.

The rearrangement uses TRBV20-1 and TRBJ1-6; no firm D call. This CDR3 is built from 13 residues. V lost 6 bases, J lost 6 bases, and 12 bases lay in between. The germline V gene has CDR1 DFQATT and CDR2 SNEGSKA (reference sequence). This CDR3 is CSAKDVPNSPLHF. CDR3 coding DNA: TGCAGTGCCAAGGATGTTCCTAATTCACCCCTCCACTTT.

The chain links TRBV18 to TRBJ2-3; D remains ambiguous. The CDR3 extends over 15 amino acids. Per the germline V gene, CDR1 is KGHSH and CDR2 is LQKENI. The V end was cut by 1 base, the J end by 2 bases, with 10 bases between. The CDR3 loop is CASSPQGMSTDTQYF. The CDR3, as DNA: TGTGCCAGCTCACCACAGGGTATGTCCACAGATACGCAGTATTTT.

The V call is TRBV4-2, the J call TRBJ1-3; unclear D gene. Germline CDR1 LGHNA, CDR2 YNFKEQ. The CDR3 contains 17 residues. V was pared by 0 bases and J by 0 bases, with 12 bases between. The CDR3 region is CASSQDAGATSGNTIYF. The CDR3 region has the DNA TGTGCCAGCAGCCAAGATGCCGGAGCTACCTCTGGAAACACCATATATTTT.

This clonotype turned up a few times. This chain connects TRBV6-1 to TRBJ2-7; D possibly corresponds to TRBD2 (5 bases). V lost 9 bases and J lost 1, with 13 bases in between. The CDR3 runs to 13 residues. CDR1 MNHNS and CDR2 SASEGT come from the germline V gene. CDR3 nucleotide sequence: TGTGCCAGTGGACTGCCCCCGTCCTACGAGCAGTACTTC. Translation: CASGLPPSYEQYF.

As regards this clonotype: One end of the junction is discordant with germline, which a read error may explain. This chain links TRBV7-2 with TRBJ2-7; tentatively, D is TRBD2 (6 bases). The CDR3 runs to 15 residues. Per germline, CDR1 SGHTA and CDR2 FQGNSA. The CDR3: CARSLLDYATYEQYF. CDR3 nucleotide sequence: TGTGCCCGCAGCTTATTGGACTATGCCACCTACGAGCAGTACTTC.

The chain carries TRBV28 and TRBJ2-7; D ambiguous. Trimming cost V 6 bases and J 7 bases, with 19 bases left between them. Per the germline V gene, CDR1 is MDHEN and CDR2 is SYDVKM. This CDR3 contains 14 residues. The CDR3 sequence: CASSPMSSGNEQYF. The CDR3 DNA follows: TGTGCCAGCAGCCCAATGTCCTCAGGCAATGAGCAGTACTTC.

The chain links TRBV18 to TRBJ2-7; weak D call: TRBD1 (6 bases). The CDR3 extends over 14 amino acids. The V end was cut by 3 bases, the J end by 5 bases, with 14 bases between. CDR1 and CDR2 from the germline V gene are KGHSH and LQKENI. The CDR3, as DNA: TGTGCCAGCTCACCCGACAGGCTGATCCACGAGCAGTACTTC. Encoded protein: CASSPDRLIHEQYF.

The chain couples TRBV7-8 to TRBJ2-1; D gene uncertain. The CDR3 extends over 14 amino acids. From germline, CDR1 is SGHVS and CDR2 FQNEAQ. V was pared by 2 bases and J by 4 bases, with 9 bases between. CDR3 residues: CASSLPTPYNEQFF. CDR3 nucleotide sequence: TGTGCCAGCAGCTTACCTACACCATACAATGAGCAGTTCTTC.

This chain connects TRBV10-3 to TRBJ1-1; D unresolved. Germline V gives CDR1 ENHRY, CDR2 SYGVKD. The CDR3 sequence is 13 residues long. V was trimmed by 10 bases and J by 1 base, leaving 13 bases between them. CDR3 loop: CATEGSPNTEAFF. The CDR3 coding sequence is TGTGCCACAGAGGGATCGCCGAACACTGAAGCTTTCTTT.